One and the same sample provided the 31 T cell receptor beta chains below, sequenced in a study of cytomegalovirus exposure and HLA in healthy donors. The PCR used 60 Vbeta and 13 Jbeta primers. Clones were sequenced by immunoSEQ multiplex PCR, and TCRdb holds only the in-frame ones, with some missing. The repertoire includes some 110,000 clones, 70% to 85% of them detected once, and 11% sits in the top ten. What was sequenced was PBMCs. The receptors shown here come from a woman aged 45-60 years in good health and CMV-seropositive.

This clone was seen a handful of times. J is TRBJ1-1 and V is TRBV10-2; no reliable D call. The CDR3 runs 13 residues. The ends were cut back, 6 bases at V and 3 bases at J, with 11 bases in the middle. CDR1 and CDR2 (germline): WSHSY, SAAADI. CDR3 in DNA: TGCGCCAGCAGCATATATACGGACACTGAAGCTTTCTTT. It encodes CASSIYTDTEAFF.

The chain uses TRBV28 and TRBJ1-2; D is unresolved. The V gene's germline CDR1 is MDHEN and CDR2 SYDVKM. The CDR3 is 12 amino acids. Trimming cost V 8 bases and J 7 bases, with 14 bases left between them. The CDR3 here is CASGLAGSGYTF. CDR3 nucleotide sequence: TGTGCCAGCGGACTCGCGGGATCTGGCTACACCTTC.

This sequence joins TRBV30 and TRBJ1-3, with D possibly TRBD1 on 5 matching bases. Looked up from germline, CDR1 is GTSNPN and CDR2 is SVGIG (reference sequence). The CDR3 totals 13 residues. V was trimmed by 3 bases and J by 4 bases, leaving 10 bases between them. CDR3: CAWSVGGGNTIYF. CDR3 coding DNA: TGTGCCTGGAGCGTGGGGGGAGGAAACACCATATATTTT.

V usage is TRBV5-4 and J usage is TRBJ2-7, with TRBD1 matching over 11 bases. CDR1 and CDR2 (germline): SGHNT, YYREEE (reference sequence). The CDR3 is made up of 15 amino acids. Germline trimming cut 6 bases from V and 2 bases from J; bases unmatched to any gene: 7. In DNA form, the CDR3 reads TGTGCCAGCACCCCCGGACAGGGGGCGACCTACGAGCAGTACTTC. As protein: CASTPGQGATYEQYF. Based on the CDR3 plus reference TRBV5-4 and TRBJ2-7, the full variable domain is ETGVTQSPTHLIKTRGQQVTLRCSSQSGHNTVSWYQQALGQGPQFIFQYYREEENGRGNFPPRFSGLQFPNYSSELNVNALELDDSALYLCASTPGQGATYEQYFGPGTRLTVT.

The chain has TRBV27 and TRBJ1-2, with 7 bases lining up with TRBD1. The CDR3 consists of 13 residues. The germline V gene encodes CDR1 MNHEY and CDR2 SMNVEV (reference sequence). J was trimmed by 3 bases and V by 6 bases; bases with no gene match: 4. CDR3: CASRSTGYYGYTF. CDR3 nucleotide sequence: TGTGCCAGCAGATCGACAGGGTACTATGGCTACACCTTC.

Turning to this clone: The CDR3 does not close with the conserved phenylalanine or tryptophan, likely indicating a read error. The chain recombines TRBV4-3 with TRBJ1-6, with D maybe TRBD1 (6 bases). Germline V gene sequence: CDR1 LGHNA, CDR2 YSLEER. Trimming took 0 bases from V and 4 from J, leaving 13 bases between them. The CDR3 has 17 amino acids. The CDR3 nucleotides read TGCGCCAGCAGCCAAGATCCACAGGGTTTATATAATTCACCCCTCCACTCT. It specifies CASSQDPQGLYNSPLHS.

CDR3 coding DNA: TGTGCCAGTAGTATAGGGGGCACTGGGGAGACCCAGTACTTC. Translated, it gives CASSIGGTGETQYF. The J gene is TRBJ2-5, the V gene TRBV19; D might be TRBD1 (5 bases). Trimming removed 1 base from V and 5 bases from J, with 11 bases in between. From germline, CDR1 is LNHDA and CDR2 SQIVND (reference sequence). The CDR3 loop spans 14 amino acids.

The rearrangement uses TRBV7-2 and TRBJ1-1; 10 bases map to TRBD1. The germline V gene has CDR1 SGHTA and CDR2 FQGNSA. There are 17 residues in the CDR3. J gave up 6 bases and V 5 bases, and 15 bases lay outside the gene matches. CDR3 protein: CASSGTGTGAINSEAFF. DNA for the CDR3: TGTGCCAGCAGCGGAACCGGGACAGGGGCCATCAATTCTGAAGCTTTCTTT.

This chain connects TRBV30 to TRBJ1-3, with TRBD1 matching 8 bases. The V segment lost 4 bases and the J segment 6 bases; nucleotides outside the gene matches: 2. Germline V CDR1 and CDR2: GTSNPN, SVGIG (reference sequence). This CDR3 is built from 12 residues. This CDR3 is CAWTGGVNTIYF. The CDR3, as DNA: TGTGCCTGGACAGGGGGCGTAAACACCATATATTTT.

The CDR3 here is CASSGTGGRQPQHF. In nucleotides, the CDR3 is TGTGCCAGCAGCGGGACAGGGGGCCGGCAGCCCCAGCATTTT. This chain uses TRBV5-5 with TRBJ1-5, with 12 bases matching TRBD1. Germline V gene sequence: CDR1 SGHKS, CDR2 YYEKEE (reference sequence). The CDR3 spans 14 residues. The V and J ends lost 4 bases and 7 bases, in that order; junction bases with no gene match: 3.

Only one count was recorded for this clone. This chain connects TRBV4-1 to TRBJ2-7; D may be TRBD2 (6 bases). Trimming stripped 4 bases from V and 9 bases from J, with 16 bases between. The CDR3 loop spans 13 amino acids. Germline V gene data show CDR1 as MGHRA and CDR2 as YSYEKL. The CDR3 is CASSRPGEVSQYF. Written as DNA, the CDR3 is TGCGCCAGCAGCCGGCCGGGGGAGGTATCGCAGTACTTC.

The genes are TRBV21-1 and TRBJ1-1. TRBV21-1 corresponds to a pseudogene. This CDR3 spans 14 amino acids. CDR3 in DNA: TGTGCCAGCAGCAAAGGGGGGAGGCCCACTGAAGCTTTCTTT. Protein sequence: CASSKGGRPTEAFF.

The table lists this clone with a few counts. This chain uses TRBV5-4 with TRBJ1-1; 7 nucleotides agree with TRBD1. The germline CDR1 and CDR2 sequences are SGHNT and YYREEE (reference sequence). Losses at the gene ends were 5 bases for V and 0 bases for J; bases not matched to a gene: 7. This CDR3 has 15 residues. The CDR3 protein is CASRLPGQLNTEAFF. In nucleotides, the CDR3 is TGTGCCAGCAGACTACCGGGACAGTTGAACACTGAAGCTTTCTTT.

The chain links TRBV7-9 to TRBJ2-3; tentative D call: TRBD2 (5 bases). In germline, CDR1 is SEHNR, CDR2 FQNEAQ (reference sequence). The CDR3 is made up of 13 amino acids. V was clipped by 5 bases and J by 7 bases, with 13 bases between them. CDR3 residues: CASSPPTRYTQYF. For the CDR3, the DNA is TGTGCCAGCAGCCCCCCTACTAGGTATACGCAGTATTTT.

The genes are TRBV19 and TRBJ1-1, with 9 bases fitting TRBD1. V shed 5 bases, J shed 3 bases, and the junction held 4 bases outside the gene matches. Germline V gene lookup returns CDR1 LNHDA and CDR2 SQIVND (reference sequence). The CDR3 is 14 amino acids. The CDR3 nucleotides read TGTGCCAGTAGTGAACAGGGGGCTGACACTGAAGCTTTCTTT. This codes for CASSEQGADTEAFF.

The chain is built from TRBV30 and TRBJ2-1; 9 bases fit TRBD2. Trimming took 0 bases from V and 7 from J; bases not matched to a gene: 10. CDR1 is GTSNPN, CDR2 SVGIG, per germline (reference sequence). The CDR3 is 16 amino acids. In DNA, the CDR3 is TGTGCCTGGAGTGTAGTTGGTAGTAGCGGGAGAAATGAGCAGTTCTTC. Encoded protein: CAWSVVGSSGRNEQFF.

V gene TRBV7-8 combines with J gene TRBJ2-3; 7 bases align to TRBD1. Germline V lookup: CDR1 SGHVS, CDR2 FQNEAQ. The CDR3 consists of 17 residues. Trimming at V came to 4 bases and at J to 3 bases, leaving 13 bases not matched to a gene. The CDR3 region has the DNA TGTGCCAGCAGCTCCCCCGGAACAGGGGTATATACAGATACGCAGTATTTT. Protein product: CASSSPGTGVYTDTQYF.

For the CDR3, the DNA is TGTGCCAGCAGCCTGCTACAGGGGGCGAACACTGAAGCTTTCTTT. It encodes CASSLLQGANTEAFF. The rearrangement uses TRBV14 and TRBJ1-1; the match to TRBD1 covers 9 bases. CDR3 length: 15 amino acids. Germline V gene lookup returns CDR1 SGHDN and CDR2 FVKESK. Trimming at V came to 4 bases and at J to 1 base, leaving 4 bases not matched to a gene.

The V call is TRBV5-1, the J call TRBJ2-3, with TRBD1 matching 7 bases. CDR3 length: 17 residues. The V gene's germline CDR1 is SGHRS and CDR2 YFSETQ. V dropped 3 bases and J dropped 2; count of bases not matched to a gene: 12. The CDR3 is CASSSIKTGRITDTQYF. The CDR3 nucleotides are TGCGCCAGCAGCTCGATAAAGACAGGGCGTATCACAGATACGCAGTATTTT.

The rearrangement links TRBV5-4 to TRBJ2-5; 7 positions agree with TRBD1. The CDR3 has 15 residues. Germline-derived CDR1 and CDR2 are SGHNT and YYREEE (reference sequence). With 0 bases clipped from V and 5 bases from J, the junction kept 7 bases outside the gene matches. This CDR3 reads CASSLGTTGKETQYF. The CDR3 nucleotides are TGTGCCAGCAGCTTGGGGACGACAGGGAAGGAGACCCAGTACTTC. The full variable domain, in which reference TRBV5-4 and TRBJ2-5 provide the parts outside the CDR3, is ETGVTQSPTHLIKTRGQQVTLRCSSQSGHNTVSWYQQALGQGPQFIFQYYREEENGRGNFPPRFSGLQFPNYSSELNVNALELDDSALYLCASSLGTTGKETQYFGPGTRLLVL.

The chain uses TRBV5-6 and TRBJ2-3; D is perhaps TRBD1 (5 bases). This CDR3 spans 12 amino acids. The V end lost 4 bases, the J end lost 11 bases, and 14 bases lay between the germline ends. Germline lookup yields CDR1 SGHDT and CDR2 YYEEEE. The CDR3 loop is CASSLDSYGQYF. In DNA, the CDR3 is TGTGCCAGCAGCCTTGACAGTTATGGGCAGTATTTT.

This clone was detected a few times. This sequence joins TRBV9 and TRBJ2-3; tentative D call: TRBD2 (6 bases). V was shortened by 0 bases and J by 6 bases, with 14 bases between the two germline ends. Germline V gene lookup returns CDR1 SGDLS and CDR2 YYNGEE. The CDR3 contains 15 residues. DNA of the CDR3: TGTGCCAGCAGCGTAGGCTCGCTAGCGTGGGATACGCAGTATTTT. Translation: CASSVGSLAWDTQYF.

This clone was counted between two and nine times. This chain uses TRBV4-3 with TRBJ1-1; D not certain. In germline, CDR1 is LGHNA, CDR2 YSLEER. CDR3 length: 16 residues. V lost 2 bases to trimming and J lost 1 base, with 14 bases between them. As DNA, the CDR3 is TGCGCCAGCAGCCAAACAGTGAAGACCAAGAACACTGAAGCTTTCTTT. Encoded protein: CASSQTVKTKNTEAFF.

The chain carries TRBV30 and TRBJ2-2; the match to TRBD2 covers 13 bases. CDR3 length: 16 amino acids. The germline CDR1 and CDR2 sequences are GTSNPN and SVGIG (reference sequence). Losses at the gene ends were 1 base for V and 5 bases for J; bases not matched to a gene: 4. The DNA of the CDR3 is TGTGCCTGGAGTGAGTCGGGACTAGCGGGGACCGGGGAGCTGTTTTTT. This sequence encodes CAWSESGLAGTGELFF.

The chain combines TRBV29-1 with TRBJ2-3; D might be TRBD1 (5 bases). Germline V gives CDR1 SQVTM, CDR2 ANQGSEA. The CDR3 has 11 amino acids. V lost 5 bases to trimming and J lost 7 bases, with 10 bases between them. Here the CDR3 DNA reads TGCAGCGTTCAACAGGCGAATACGCAGTATTTT. Residues: CSVQQANTQYF.

CDR3 loop: CSVEGLARMNTEAFF. Written as DNA, the CDR3 is TGCAGCGTTGAGGGACTGGCCCGCATGAACACTGAAGCTTTCTTT. This chain uses TRBV29-1 with TRBJ1-1; maybe TRBD1 (5 bases). Trimming removed 3 bases at V and 0 bases at J, with 14 bases between. This CDR3 is built from 15 residues. The germline V gene encodes CDR1 SQVTM and CDR2 ANQGSEA.

The chain uses TRBV7-2 and TRBJ1-5; 8 bases line up with TRBD1. CDR1 is SGHTA and CDR2 is FQGNSA in the germline V gene. The CDR3 sequence is 16 residues long. With 1 base clipped from V and 2 bases from J, the junction kept 4 bases outside the gene matches. The CDR3 is CASSLEGTGGNQPQHF. In nucleotides, the CDR3 is TGTGCCAGCAGCTTAGAAGGGACAGGAGGCAATCAGCCCCAGCATTTT.

This clone came up a few times. The chain combines TRBV19 with TRBJ2-7; 8 positions match TRBD1. There are 12 residues in the CDR3. V gave up 8 bases and J gave up 7 bases; unmatched junction bases: 7. Germline lookup yields CDR1 LNHDA and CDR2 SQIVND (reference sequence). The CDR3 region is CASAQGAGEQYF. The CDR3 coding sequence is TGTGCCAGTGCTCAGGGGGCGGGGGAGCAGTACTTC.

The V and J genes are TRBV6-5 and TRBJ2-1; TRBD1 aligns across 9 bases. V was pared by 6 bases and J by 3 bases, with 6 bases of the junction left unmatched. The germline gives CDR1 MNHEY, CDR2 SVGAGI. The length of the CDR3 is 15 residues. The CDR3 here is CASSWGQGNYNEQFF. The CDR3 region has the DNA TGTGCCAGCAGCTGGGGACAGGGAAACTACAATGAGCAGTTCTTC.

In nucleotides, the CDR3 is TGTGCCGCTTGGGACTCTGACTACGCGAACACCGGGGAGCTGTTTTTT. Its protein is CAAWDSDYANTGELFF. The V call is TRBV10-3, the J call TRBJ2-2; TRBD2 is a possible D gene (6 bases). Per the germline V gene, CDR1 is ENHRY and CDR2 is SYGVKD. Trimming cost V 11 bases and J 0 bases, with 19 bases left between them. The CDR3 is 16 amino acids.

This clone has only a few counts. The chain uses TRBV7-2 and TRBJ1-3, with a possible D match to TRBD1 (6 bases). With 0 bases removed from V and 1 base from J, the gap between germline ends came to 25 bases. The CDR3 totals 21 residues. CDR1 is SGHTA and CDR2 is FQGNSA in the germline V gene. The CDR3 DNA follows: TGTGCCAGCAGCTTAGCGCGATTTCGGGGGGCTCAACTCAATTCTGGAAACACCATATATTTT. Its translation: CASSLARFRGAQLNSGNTIYF. Combining the CDR3 with reference TRBV7-2 and TRBJ1-3 gives the whole variable domain GAGVSQSPSNKVTEKGKDVELRCDPISGHTALYWYRQSLGQGLEFLIYFQGNSAPDKSGLPSDRFSAERTGGSVSTLTIQRTQQEDSAVYLCASSLARFRGAQLNSGNTIYFGEGSWLTVV.